This T cell receptor (beta chain) appears in the sequencing data of a study of cytomegalovirus exposure and HLA in healthy donors. The PCR employed 60 Vbeta primers together with 13 Jbeta primers. Clones were sequenced by immunoSEQ multiplex PCR, and TCRdb holds only the in-frame ones, with some missing. Its clone listing holds about 140,000 clones. As for this clone: Its antigen is as yet unknown.

Study-wide findings and caveats: Productive rates of about 87% or about 30% were seen for most TCR beta V segments in an earlier analysis. Later analysis suggested most CMV-associated TCR beta chains were HLA-restricted. The Asian-associated ancestry cluster reportedly had fewer N-insertions than the 666-donor mean in a later analysis. Some TCR beta chains (164 of them) were listed as cytomegalovirus-associated.

This CDR3 contains 16 residues. Trimming stripped 1 base from V and 4 bases from J, with 16 bases between. Germline lookup yields CDR1 LNHNV and CDR2 YYDKDF (reference sequence). The V call is TRBV15, the J call TRBJ1-1; D remains unclear. Sequenced input: PBMCs. This TCR derives from a man in his forties or fifties in good health and CMV-seronegative. CDR3 coding DNA: TGTGCCACCAGCAGAGGAGGAAGGACTTGGGGCACTGAAGCTTTCTTT. Amino acids: CATSRGGRTWGTEAFF. The full variable domain, with the rest looked up from reference TRBV15 and TRBJ1-1, is DAMVIQNPRYQVTQFGKPVTLSCSQTLNHNVMYWYQQKSSQAPKLLFHYYDKDFNNEADTPDNFQSRRPNTSFCFLDIRSPGLGDTAMYLCATSRGGRTWGTEAFFGQGTRLTVV.